The sequence of this T cell receptor (beta chain) was determined in a study of T-cell reconstitution after alpha-beta-depleted transplantation in children. Molecular barcoding with unique molecular identifiers was used for the TCRbeta library. TCRdb redid the calling of the PCR reads with MiXCR, one entry per CDR3 protein. The sample contains roughly 590,000 distinct CDR3 sequences, around 17% of which appear only once. The germline V gene has CDR1 DFQATT and CDR2 SNEGSKA (reference sequence). This CDR3 contains 14 residues. Trimming shortened V by 0 bases and J by 1 base, and 6 bases separated the two germline ends.

The TCR comes from a human donor who donated a stem cell graft to a child with acute myeloid leukemia. The sample in question was PBMCs from the stem cell graft donor, obtained from the stem cell graft. The chain is built from TRBV20-1 and TRBJ2-2, with D unresolved. CDR3 DNA sequence: TGCAGTGCTAGAGATAGGCAGAACACCGGGGAGCTGTTTTTT. Amino acids: CSARDRQNTGELFF.